This TCR beta chain was captured by sequencing in a study of blood T cell repertoires in COVID-19. Produced via immunoSEQ multiplex PCR; TCRdb's table is partial and in-frame only. The sample yields approximately 180,000 clones, 70% to 90% seen once. Germline values: CDR1 LNHNV, CDR2 YYDKDF (reference sequence). Trimming stripped 0 bases from V and 7 bases from J, with 10 bases between. The length of the CDR3 is 13 residues. The sequenced sample was peripheral blood. This TCR was sampled from a man aged 60-69 years with acute or convalescent COVID-19. This chain connects TRBV15 to TRBJ2-7, with a possible D match to TRBD2 (6 bases). The CDR3 here is CATSRDGGSEQYF. The CDR3 nucleotides are TGTGCCACCAGCAGAGATGGGGGGAGTGAGCAGTACTTC. Full variable domain (remainder filled in from reference TRBV15 and TRBJ2-7): DAMVIQNPRYQVTQFGKPVTLSCSQTLNHNVMYWYQQKSSQAPKLLFHYYDKDFNNEADTPDNFQSRRPNTSFCFLDIRSPGLGDTAMYLCATSRDGGSEQYFGPGTRLTVT.